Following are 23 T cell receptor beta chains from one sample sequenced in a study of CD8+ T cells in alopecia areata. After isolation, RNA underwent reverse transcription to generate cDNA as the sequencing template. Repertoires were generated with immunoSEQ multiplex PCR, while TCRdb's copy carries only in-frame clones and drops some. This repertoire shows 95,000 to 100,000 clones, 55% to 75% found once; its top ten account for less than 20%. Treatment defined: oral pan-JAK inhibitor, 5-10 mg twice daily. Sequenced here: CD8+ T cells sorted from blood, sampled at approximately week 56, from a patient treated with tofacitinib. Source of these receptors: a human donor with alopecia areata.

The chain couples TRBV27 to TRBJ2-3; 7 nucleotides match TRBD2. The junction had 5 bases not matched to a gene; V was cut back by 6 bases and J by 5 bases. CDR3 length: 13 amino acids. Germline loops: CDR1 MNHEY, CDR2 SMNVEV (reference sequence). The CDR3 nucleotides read TGTGCCAGCAGGCGGGGGAGTGTAGATACGCAGTATTTT. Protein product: CASRRGSVDTQYF.

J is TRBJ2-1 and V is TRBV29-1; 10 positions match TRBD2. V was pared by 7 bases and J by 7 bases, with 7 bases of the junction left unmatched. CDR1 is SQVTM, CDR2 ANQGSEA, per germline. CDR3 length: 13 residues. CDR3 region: CSAAGGPTNEQFF. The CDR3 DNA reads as TGCAGCGCAGCGGGGGGGCCAACGAATGAGCAGTTCTTC.

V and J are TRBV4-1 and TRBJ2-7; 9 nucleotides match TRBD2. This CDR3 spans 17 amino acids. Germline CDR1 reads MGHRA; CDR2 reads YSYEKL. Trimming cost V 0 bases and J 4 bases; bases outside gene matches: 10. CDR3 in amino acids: CASSQEFRTSAGYEQYF. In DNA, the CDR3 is TGCGCCAGCAGCCAAGAGTTCCGGACTAGCGCCGGTTACGAGCAGTACTTC.

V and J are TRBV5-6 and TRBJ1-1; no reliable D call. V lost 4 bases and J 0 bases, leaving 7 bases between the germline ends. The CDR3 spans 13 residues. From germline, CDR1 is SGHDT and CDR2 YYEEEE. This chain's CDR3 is CASSPVMNTEAFF. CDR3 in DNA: TGTGCCAGCAGCCCAGTTATGAACACTGAAGCTTTCTTT.

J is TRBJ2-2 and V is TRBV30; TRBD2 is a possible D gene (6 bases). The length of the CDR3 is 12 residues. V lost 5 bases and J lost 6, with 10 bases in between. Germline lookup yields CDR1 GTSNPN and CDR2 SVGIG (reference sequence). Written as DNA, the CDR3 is TGTGCCTGGGCTGGGGGGTCCGGGGAGCTGTTTTTT. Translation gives CAWAGGSGELFF.

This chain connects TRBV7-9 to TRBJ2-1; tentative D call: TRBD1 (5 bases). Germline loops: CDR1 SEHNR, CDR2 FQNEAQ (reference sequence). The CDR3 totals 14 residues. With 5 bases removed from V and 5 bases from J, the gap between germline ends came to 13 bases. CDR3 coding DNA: TGTGCCAGCAGCCCCACGACAGCCAACAATGAGCAGTTCTTC. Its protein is CASSPTTANNEQFF.

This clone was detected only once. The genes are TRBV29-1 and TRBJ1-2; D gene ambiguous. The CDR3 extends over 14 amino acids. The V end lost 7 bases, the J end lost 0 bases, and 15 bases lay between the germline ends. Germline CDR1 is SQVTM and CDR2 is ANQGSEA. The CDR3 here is CSAPSAETNYGYTF. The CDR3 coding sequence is TGCAGCGCCCCCTCTGCGGAAACTAACTATGGCTACACCTTC. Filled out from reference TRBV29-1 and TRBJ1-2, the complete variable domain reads SAVISQKPSRDICQRGTSLTIQCQVDSQVTMMFWYRQQPGQSLTLIATANQGSEATYESGFVIDKFPISRPNLTFSTLTVSNMSPEDSSIYLCSAPSAETNYGYTFGSGTRLTVV.

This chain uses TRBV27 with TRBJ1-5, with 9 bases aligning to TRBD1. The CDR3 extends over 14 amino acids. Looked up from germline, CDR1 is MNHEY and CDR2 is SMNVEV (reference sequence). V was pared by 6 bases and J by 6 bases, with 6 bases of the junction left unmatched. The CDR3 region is CASSNTGGGQPQHF. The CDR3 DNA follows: TGTGCCAGCAGCAATACAGGGGGCGGTCAGCCCCAGCATTTT.

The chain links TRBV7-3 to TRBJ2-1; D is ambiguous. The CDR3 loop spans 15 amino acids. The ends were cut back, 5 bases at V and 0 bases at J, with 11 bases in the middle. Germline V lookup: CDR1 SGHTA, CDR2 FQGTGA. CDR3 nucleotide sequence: TGTGCCAGCAGCCCCGGACGGACCTCCTACAATGAGCAGTTCTTC. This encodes CASSPGRTSYNEQFF.

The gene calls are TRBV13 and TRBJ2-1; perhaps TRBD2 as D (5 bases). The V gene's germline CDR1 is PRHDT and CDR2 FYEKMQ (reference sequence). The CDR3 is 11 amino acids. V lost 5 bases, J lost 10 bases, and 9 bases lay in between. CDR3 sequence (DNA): TGTGCCAGCAGCAAGTCGGGGGAGCAGTTCTTC. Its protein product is CASSKSGEQFF.

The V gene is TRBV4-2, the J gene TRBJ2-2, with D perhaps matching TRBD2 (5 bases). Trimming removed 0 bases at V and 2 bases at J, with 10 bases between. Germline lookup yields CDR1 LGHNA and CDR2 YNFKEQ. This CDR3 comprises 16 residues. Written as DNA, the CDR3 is TGTGCCAGCAGCCAAGATCGCGGGTCTAACACCGGGGAGCTGTTTTTT. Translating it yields CASSQDRGSNTGELFF.

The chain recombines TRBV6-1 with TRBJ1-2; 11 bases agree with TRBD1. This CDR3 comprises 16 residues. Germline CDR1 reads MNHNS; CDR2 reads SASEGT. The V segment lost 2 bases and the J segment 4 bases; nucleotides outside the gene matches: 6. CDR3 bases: TGTGCCAGCAGTGAATCCCCTGGACAGGGGGCCTATGGCTACACCTTC. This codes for CASSESPGQGAYGYTF.

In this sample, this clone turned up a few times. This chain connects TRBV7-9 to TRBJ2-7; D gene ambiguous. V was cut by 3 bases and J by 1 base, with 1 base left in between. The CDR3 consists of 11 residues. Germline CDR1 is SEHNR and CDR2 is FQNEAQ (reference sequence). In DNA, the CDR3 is TGTGCCAGCAGCTTTTCCTACGAGCAGTACTTC. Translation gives CASSFSYEQYF.

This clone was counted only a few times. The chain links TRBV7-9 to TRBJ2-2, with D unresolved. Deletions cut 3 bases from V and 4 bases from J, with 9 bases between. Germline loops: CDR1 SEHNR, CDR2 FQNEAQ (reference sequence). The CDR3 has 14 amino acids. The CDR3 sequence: CASSFPGSTGELFF. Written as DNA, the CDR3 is TGTGCCAGCAGCTTCCCGGGTAGCACCGGGGAGCTGTTTTTT.

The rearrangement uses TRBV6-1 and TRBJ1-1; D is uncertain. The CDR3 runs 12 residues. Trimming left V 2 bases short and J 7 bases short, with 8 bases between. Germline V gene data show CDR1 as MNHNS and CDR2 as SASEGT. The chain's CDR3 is CASSENLIEAFF. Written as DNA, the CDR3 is TGTGCCAGCAGTGAAAATTTGATTGAAGCTTTCTTT.

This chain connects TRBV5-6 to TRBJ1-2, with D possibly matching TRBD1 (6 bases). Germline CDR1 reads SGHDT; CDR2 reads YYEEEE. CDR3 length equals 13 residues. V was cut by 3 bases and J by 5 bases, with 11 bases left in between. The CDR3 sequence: CASSSYRVYGYTF. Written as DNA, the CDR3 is TGTGCCAGCAGCTCCTACAGGGTTTATGGCTACACCTTC.

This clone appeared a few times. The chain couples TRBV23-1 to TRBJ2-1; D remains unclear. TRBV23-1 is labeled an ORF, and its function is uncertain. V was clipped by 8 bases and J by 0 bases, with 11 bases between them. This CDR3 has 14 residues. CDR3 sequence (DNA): TGCGCCAGCCCCAACAGAAGCTCCTACAATGAGCAGTTCTTC. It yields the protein CASPNRSSYNEQFF.

This chain's CDR3 is CASSPDHVGETQYF. The CDR3 DNA follows: TGTGCCAGCAGCCCGGACCACGTGGGGGAGACCCAGTACTTC. The chain links TRBV7-9 to TRBJ2-5; D unclear. Looked up from germline, CDR1 is SEHNR and CDR2 is FQNEAQ (reference sequence). This CDR3 region has 14 residues. Trimming removed 5 bases at V and 5 bases at J, with 15 bases between.

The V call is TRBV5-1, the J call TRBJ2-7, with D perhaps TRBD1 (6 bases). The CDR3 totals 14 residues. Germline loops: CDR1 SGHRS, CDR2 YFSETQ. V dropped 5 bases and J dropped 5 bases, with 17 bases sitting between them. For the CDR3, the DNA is TGCGCCAGCAGGCAAACAGGGCCACAAAACGAGCAGTACTTC. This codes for CASRQTGPQNEQYF. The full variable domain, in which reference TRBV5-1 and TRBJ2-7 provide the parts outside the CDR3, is KAGVTQTPRYLIKTRGQQVTLSCSPISGHRSVSWYQQTPGQGLQFLFEYFSETQRNKGNFPGRFSGRQFSNSRSEMNVSTLELGDSALYLCASRQTGPQNEQYFGPGTRLTVT.

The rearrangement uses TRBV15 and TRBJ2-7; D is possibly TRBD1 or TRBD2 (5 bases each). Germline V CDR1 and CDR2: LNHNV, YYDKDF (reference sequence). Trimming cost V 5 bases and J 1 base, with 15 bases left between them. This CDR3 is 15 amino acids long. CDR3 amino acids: CATSSSRRESYEQYF. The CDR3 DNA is TGTGCCACCAGCTCTTCTCGCAGGGAGTCCTACGAGCAGTACTTC.

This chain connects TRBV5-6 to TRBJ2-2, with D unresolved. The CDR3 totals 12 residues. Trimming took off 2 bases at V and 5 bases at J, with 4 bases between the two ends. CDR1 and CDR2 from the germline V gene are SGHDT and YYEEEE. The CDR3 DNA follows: TGTGCCAGCAGCTTACAGACCGGGGAGCTGTTTTTT. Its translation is CASSLQTGELFF. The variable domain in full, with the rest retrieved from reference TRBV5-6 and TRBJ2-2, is DAGVTQSPTHLIKTRGQQVTLRCSPKSGHDTVSWYQQALGQGPQFIFQYYEEEERQRGNFPDRFSGHQFPNYSSELNVNALLLGDSALYLCASSLQTGELFFGEGSRLTVL.

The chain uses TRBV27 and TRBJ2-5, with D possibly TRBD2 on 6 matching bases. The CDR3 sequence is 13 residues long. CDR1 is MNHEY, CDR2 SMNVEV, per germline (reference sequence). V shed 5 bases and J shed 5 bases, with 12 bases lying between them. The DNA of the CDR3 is TGTGCCAGCAGTCAACCAGGGAGGGAGACCCAGTACTTC. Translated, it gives CASSQPGRETQYF.

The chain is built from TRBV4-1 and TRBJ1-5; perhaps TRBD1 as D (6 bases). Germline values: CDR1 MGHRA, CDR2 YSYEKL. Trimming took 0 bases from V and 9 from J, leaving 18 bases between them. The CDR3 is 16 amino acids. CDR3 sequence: CASSQEDSGPFGPQHF. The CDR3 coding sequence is TGCGCCAGCAGCCAAGAGGACAGCGGGCCGTTCGGGCCCCAGCATTTT.